This T cell receptor beta chain was identified during a study of radiotherapy plus CTLA-4 blockade in lung cancer. Study-level background: Disease control was achieved by over 25% of patients, and objective responses by less than 20%. Regarding the study as a whole: Alongside interferon-beta, early blood T cell clone dynamics were reportedly the best predictor of response. After radiotherapy and ipilimumab, tumor-derived clones expanded in peripheral blood.

Patients with chemo-refractory metastatic non-small-cell lung cancer received focal radiation plus CTLA-4 blockade with ipilimumab. About this clone: Antigen unknown.

The assay was immunoSEQ multiplex PCR, and TCRdb's table has in-frame clones only and misses some. Counted here are approximately 80,000 clones, roughly 70% occurring once; the ten biggest clones make up around 10%. The sequencing here drew on peripheral blood, taken from a patient treated with radiotherapy plus ipilimumab. This sequence originates from a human donor with non-small cell lung cancer whose response to radiotherapy plus ipilimumab could not be evaluated.

The CDR3 nucleotides are TGTGCCAGCATAGGGGCGGGAGTCACTGAAGCTTTCTTT. This sequence encodes CASIGAGVTEAFF. The chain combines TRBV28 with TRBJ1-1; TRBD1 might be the D (5 bases). CDR1 and CDR2 (germline): MDHEN, SYDVKM. Trimming stripped 7 bases from V and 4 bases from J, with 13 bases between. This CDR3 spans 13 amino acids.